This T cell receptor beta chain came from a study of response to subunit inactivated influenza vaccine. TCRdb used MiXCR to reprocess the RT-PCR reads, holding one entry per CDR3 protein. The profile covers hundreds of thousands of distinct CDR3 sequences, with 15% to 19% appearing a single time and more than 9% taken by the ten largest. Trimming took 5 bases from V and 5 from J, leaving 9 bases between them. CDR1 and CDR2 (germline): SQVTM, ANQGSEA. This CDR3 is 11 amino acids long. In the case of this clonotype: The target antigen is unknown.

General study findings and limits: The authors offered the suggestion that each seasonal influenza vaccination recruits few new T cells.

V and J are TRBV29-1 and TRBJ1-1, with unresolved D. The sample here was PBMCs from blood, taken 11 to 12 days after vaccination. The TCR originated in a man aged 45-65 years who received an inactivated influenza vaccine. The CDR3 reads CSVPRGTEAFF. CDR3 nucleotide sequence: TGCAGCGTTCCCCGAGGGACTGAAGCTTTCTTT.